Reported below is one T cell receptor beta chain. Germline lookup yields CDR1 MNHEY and CDR2 SVGAGI. The V end was cut by 7 bases, the J end by 6 bases, with 18 bases between. CDR3 size: 14 residues. This specimen comes from a study of radiation and T cells in renal cell carcinoma. Described time point: blood 4 weeks post-SBRT, at nephrectomy. Treatment here: 15 Gy SBRT to primary tumor, nephrectomy 4 weeks later. Nephrectomy followed 15 Gy stereotactic body radiation by 4 weeks. TCRdb's table, derived via immunoSEQ multiplex PCR, lists solely in-frame clones and lacks some. The table records about 86,000 clones, roughly 80% of them present only once.

The chain has TRBV6-5 and TRBJ1-1; no clear D gene. The TCR sequence derives from a man between 45 and 60 years old with renal cell carcinoma. The sample was blood, taken from a patient whose treatment included radiotherapy and nephrectomy. The CDR3 spells CASNLGRTVAEAFF. The DNA of the CDR3 is TGTGCCAGCAACTTAGGGCGGACCGTCGCTGAAGCTTTCTTT.